These 29 T cell receptor beta chains share one sample of origin, sequenced in a study of memory CD4+ T cells and cytomegalovirus serostatus. Single viable CD3+CD4+CD8-CD45RO+ cells were sorted as the memory CD4+ T cells. Clones were read by immunoSEQ multiplex PCR, and TCRdb kept only the in-frame ones, dropping some. The sample has about 82,000 clones; around 80% are singletons. Sequencing was carried out using memory CD4+ T cells from blood. The receptors come from an adult in good health and CMV-seronegative.

This clone was picked up a small number of times. V gene TRBV30 combines with J gene TRBJ2-1; 8 bases map to TRBD1. After removal of 2 bases from V and 2 bases from J, the junction contained 5 bases not matched to a gene. Germline V gene sequence: CDR1 GTSNPN, CDR2 SVGIG (reference sequence). The CDR3 contains 15 residues. CDR3 in amino acids: CAWSTGQGAYNEQFF. DNA for the CDR3: TGTGCCTGGAGTACAGGACAGGGAGCCTACAATGAGCAGTTCTTC.

This clone was observed once. The rearrangement joins TRBV2 to TRBJ1-4; 9 bases line up with TRBD1. Per germline, CDR1 SNHLY and CDR2 FYNNEI. This CDR3 has 14 residues. Trimming at V came to 5 bases and at J to 6 bases, leaving 4 bases not matched to a gene. The chain's CDR3 is CASSTGTGYEKLFF. DNA of the CDR3: TGTGCCAGCAGTACCGGGACAGGGTATGAAAAACTGTTTTTT.

This sequence joins TRBV2 and TRBJ2-7; D is possibly TRBD1 (5 bases). Trimming cost V 2 bases and J 8 bases, with 13 bases left between them. The CDR3 runs to 13 residues. CDR1 is SNHLY and CDR2 is FYNNEI in the germline V gene. CDR3: CASSERWGRQQYF. CDR3 DNA: TGTGCCAGCAGTGAACGCTGGGGCCGGCAGCAGTACTTC.

This chain uses TRBV30 with TRBJ1-1; D not resolved. This CDR3 has 13 residues. Between the trimmed V and J ends, which lost 3 bases and 4 bases, there was a span of 12 bases. CDR1 and CDR2 (germline): GTSNPN, SVGIG (reference sequence). The CDR3 here is CAWSRSRLTEAFF. In nucleotides, the CDR3 is TGTGCCTGGAGCCGAAGTAGGCTCACTGAAGCTTTCTTT.

V is TRBV9 and J is TRBJ1-1, with D possibly matching TRBD1 (5 bases). Germline V gene data show CDR1 as SGDLS and CDR2 as YYNGEE. Trimming left V 0 bases short and J 10 bases short, with 16 bases between. CDR3 length: 14 amino acids. CDR3: CASSVAGGGKGAFF. CDR3 bases: TGTGCCAGCAGCGTAGCGGGTGGGGGAAAGGGAGCTTTCTTT. The full variable domain, completed using reference TRBV9 and TRBJ1-1, is DSGVTQTPKHLITATGQRVTLRCSPRSGDLSVYWYQQSLDQGLQFLIQYYNGEERAKGNILERFSAQQFPDLHSELNLSSLELGDSALYFCASSVAGGGKGAFFGQGTRLTVV.

This clone was observed a handful of times. The chain recombines TRBV5-1 with TRBJ1-1, with D maybe TRBD1 (5 bases). This CDR3 comprises 15 residues. Trimming removed 4 bases at V and 3 bases at J, with 16 bases between. Per germline, CDR1 SGHRS and CDR2 YFSETQ. The CDR3 sequence is CASSRRGERDTEAFF. CDR3 DNA sequence: TGCGCCAGCAGCCGACGGGGGGAGAGGGACACTGAAGCTTTCTTT.

The CDR3, as DNA: TGTGCCAGCAGGTCCTCCGGGACATTAGGTGGCTACACCTTC. Its protein is CASRSSGTLGGYTF. V usage is TRBV13 and J usage is TRBJ1-2; a weak D match, TRBD1 (6 bases). CDR1 is PRHDT, CDR2 FYEKMQ, per germline (reference sequence). The V end was cut by 6 bases, the J end by 7 bases, with 18 bases between. The CDR3 is 14 amino acids.

This clone was observed a few times. This rearrangement joins TRBV7-2 to TRBJ2-7, with TRBD2 matching over 7 bases. After removal of 5 bases from V and 5 bases from J, the junction contained 6 bases not matched to a gene. The CDR3 is made up of 13 amino acids. Germline lookup yields CDR1 SGHTA and CDR2 FQGNSA. This CDR3 is CASSVGRGDEQYF. The CDR3 DNA reads as TGTGCCAGCAGCGTCGGACGGGGGGACGAGCAGTACTTC.

The gene calls are TRBV5-4 and TRBJ2-7; 9 nucleotides match TRBD1. Unmatched junction bases numbered 9, after V lost 4 bases and J lost 4 bases. The CDR3 runs 15 residues. CDR1 and CDR2 (germline): SGHNT, YYREEE (reference sequence). The CDR3 protein is CASSLRTGEGYEQYF. The CDR3 DNA is TGTGCCAGCAGCCTCAGGACAGGGGAGGGATACGAGCAGTACTTC.

There are a few counts of this clone. The CDR3 sequence is CASRASWQTLGNEQFF. In nucleotides, the CDR3 is TGTGCCAGTAGAGCCTCGTGGCAGACCTTAGGAAATGAGCAGTTCTTC. The chain recombines TRBV19 with TRBJ2-1; no reliable D call. V was clipped by 6 bases and J by 7 bases, with 22 bases between them. CDR1 LNHDA and CDR2 SQIVND come from the germline V gene (reference sequence). CDR3 length: 16 residues.

The rearrangement links TRBV5-8 to TRBJ1-1, with D possibly TRBD1 on 5 matching bases. Germline V gene sequence: CDR1 SGHTS, CDR2 YDEGEE. V was pared by 3 bases and J by 4 bases, with 7 bases between. The length of the CDR3 is 12 residues. The CDR3 sequence is CASSWGGTEAFF. The CDR3 DNA reads TGTGCCAGCAGCTGGGGGGGCACTGAAGCTTTCTTT.

This clone was seen only a few times. Other DNA sequences within the sample encode an identical CDR3. The chain is built from TRBV9 and TRBJ1-1; unclear D gene. Between the trimmed V and J ends, which lost 0 bases and 0 bases, there was a span of 3 bases. Germline loops: CDR1 SGDLS, CDR2 YYNGEE. The CDR3 is made up of 13 amino acids. The CDR3 protein is CASSVVMNTEAFF. CDR3 nucleotide sequence: TGTGCCAGCAGCGTAGTCATGAACACTGAAGCTTTCTTT.

This clone was seen just once. The chain recombines TRBV28 with TRBJ2-2; D is unresolved. This CDR3 is built from 13 residues. Deletions cut 8 bases from V and 5 bases from J, with 12 bases between. Germline V gives CDR1 MDHEN, CDR2 SYDVKM. This chain's CDR3 is CASRTTTTGELFF. As DNA, the CDR3 is TGTGCCAGCCGTACTACAACTACCGGGGAGCTGTTTTTT.

The chain joins TRBV30 to TRBJ1-1; 8 nucleotides match TRBD1. The CDR3 has 12 amino acids. The germline V gene has CDR1 GTSNPN and CDR2 SVGIG (reference sequence). V lost 5 bases, J lost 1 base, and 0 bases stayed unmatched. The CDR3 DNA sequence: TGTGCCTGGGACAGGGGGAACACTGAAGCTTTCTTT. Translation: CAWDRGNTEAFF.

The CDR3 is CASTQGAQPTDTQYF. Written as DNA, the CDR3 is TGTGCCAGTACACAGGGGGCCCAACCCACAGATACGCAGTATTTT. The genes are TRBV19 and TRBJ2-3; 9 bases match TRBD1. The germline V gene has CDR1 LNHDA and CDR2 SQIVND (reference sequence). V lost 7 bases, J lost 2 bases, and 7 bases stayed unmatched. The CDR3 extends over 15 amino acids.

The J gene is TRBJ2-7, the V gene TRBV29-1; tentatively, D is TRBD1 (6 bases). The CDR3 consists of 14 residues. V lost 3 bases, J lost 6 bases, and 18 bases lay in between. CDR1 is SQVTM, CDR2 ANQGSEA, per germline. The CDR3 DNA reads as TGCAGCGTTGACACGGACAGTGGTGGGGTCGAGCAGTACTTC. Amino acid sequence: CSVDTDSGGVEQYF.

V and J are TRBV25-1 and TRBJ1-1; no clear D gene. The CDR3 runs 15 residues. The V end lost 6 bases, the J end lost 1 base, and 15 bases lay between the germline ends. Germline values: CDR1 MGHDK, CDR2 SYGVNS. The CDR3 DNA reads TGTGCCAGCAGCCAAAGTGGCCAGAAGAACACTGAAGCTTTCTTT. Translating gives CASSQSGQKNTEAFF.

This chain connects TRBV2 to TRBJ1-1; D remains unclear. Trimming stripped 4 bases from V and 2 bases from J, with 11 bases between. The CDR3 contains 14 residues. Per the germline V gene, CDR1 is SNHLY and CDR2 is FYNNEI. This chain's CDR3 is CASSVRGYNTEAFF. CDR3 sequence (DNA): TGTGCCAGCAGTGTCCGTGGGTACAACACTGAAGCTTTCTTT.

This clone was counted between two and nine times. This rearrangement joins TRBV10-3 to TRBJ1-6; D gene ambiguous. The V and J ends lost 2 bases and 5 bases respectively, with 10 bases between them. This CDR3 is 15 amino acids long. Germline lookup yields CDR1 ENHRY and CDR2 SYGVKD. CDR3 sequence reads: CAISEPRTNNSPLHF. CDR3 sequence (DNA): TGTGCCATCAGTGAGCCCCGTACTAATAATTCACCCCTCCACTTT.

The V and J genes are TRBV19 and TRBJ2-2; TRBD1 aligns across 7 bases. The CDR3 sequence is 15 residues long. The germline V gene has CDR1 LNHDA and CDR2 SQIVND (reference sequence). The trim removed 6 bases at V and 5 bases at J, leaving 9 bases unmatched. The CDR3 reads CASSRQGSGTGELFF. CDR3 nucleotides: TGTGCCAGTAGCCGACAGGGAAGTGGGACCGGGGAGCTGTTTTTT.

This clone was picked up one time. CDR3 sequence reads: CASRPITGESQPQHF. CDR3 in DNA: TGTGCCAGCAGACCCATTACAGGGGAGAGTCAGCCCCAGCATTTT. The chain has TRBV6-5 and TRBJ1-5, with TRBD1 matching 7 bases. The CDR3 contains 15 residues. J gave up 6 bases and V 6 bases, and 11 bases lay outside the gene matches. The germline CDR1 and CDR2 sequences are MNHEY and SVGAGI.

The J gene is TRBJ2-7, the V gene TRBV27; 7 bases fit TRBD2. V shed 7 bases and J 2 bases; nucleotides not matched to a gene: 11. CDR1 MNHEY and CDR2 SMNVEV come from the germline V gene (reference sequence). CDR3 length: 15 amino acids. The CDR3 sequence is CASTPWGGSPYEQYF. The DNA for the CDR3 is TGTGCCAGCACCCCATGGGGGGGTTCTCCCTACGAGCAGTACTTC.

The rearrangement uses TRBV7-2 and TRBJ1-1; D call uncertain. The germline V and J ends were trimmed by 5 bases and 2 bases, with 12 bases remaining between them. The CDR3 contains 14 residues. Germline CDR1 and CDR2: SGHTA and FQGNSA. The DNA of the CDR3 is TGTGCCAGCAGCGTCATGGACGGCAACACTGAAGCTTTCTTT. Its translation is CASSVMDGNTEAFF.

The chain joins TRBV10-3 to TRBJ1-2, with D maybe TRBD1 (5 bases). V was pared by 0 bases and J by 4 bases, with 15 bases between. CDR1 and CDR2 (germline): ENHRY, SYGVKD. The CDR3 has 16 amino acids. Here the CDR3 reads CAISESDTGRGYGYTF. The DNA for the CDR3 is TGTGCCATCAGTGAGTCTGATACGGGGAGGGGCTATGGCTACACCTTC.

The J gene is TRBJ2-6, the V gene TRBV28; D call uncertain. Germline CDR1 is MDHEN and CDR2 is SYDVKM. The length of the CDR3 is 15 residues. With 2 bases removed from V and 1 base from J, the gap between germline ends came to 6 bases. This CDR3 is CASSLRLSGANVLTF. The CDR3 DNA reads as TGTGCCAGCAGTTTAAGGTTGTCTGGGGCCAACGTCCTGACTTTC. Based on the CDR3 plus reference TRBV28 and TRBJ2-6, the full variable domain is DVKVTQSSRYLVKRTGEKVFLECVQDMDHENMFWYRQDPGLGLRLIYFSYDVKMKEKGDIPEGYSVSREKKERFSLILESASTNQTSMYLCASSLRLSGANVLTFGAGSRLTVL.

The V and J genes are TRBV12-5 and TRBJ1-5; D may be TRBD1 (5 bases). CDR3 length: 18 amino acids. Germline lookup yields CDR1 LGHNT and CDR2 FRNRAP. The V gene lost 2 bases and the J gene lost 7 bases, with 24 bases spanning the gap. The CDR3 DNA reads as TGTGCTAGTGGTTTGCTCTGGACAACCACGTCTAGCCGACAGCCCCAGCATTTT. This translates into CASGLLWTTTSSRQPQHF.

Note on this clone: This CDR3 is also generated by other DNA sequences in the sample. The genes are TRBV30 and TRBJ1-6; tentatively, D is TRBD1 (5 bases). CDR1 is GTSNPN, CDR2 SVGIG, per germline (reference sequence). Trimming pared 0 bases from V and 6 bases from J, leaving 9 bases between. The CDR3 is made up of 14 amino acids. The chain's CDR3 is CAWSVQGGNSPLHF. For the CDR3, the DNA is TGTGCCTGGAGTGTCCAGGGCGGTAATTCACCCCTCCACTTT.

The chain uses TRBV7-2 and TRBJ1-5; the D is unclear. The CDR3 is 12 residues long. Germline CDR1 reads SGHTA; CDR2 reads FQGNSA. V lost 3 bases to trimming and J lost 7 bases, with 7 bases between them. DNA of the CDR3: TGTGCCAGCAGCTTCCCCCCACAGCCCCAGCATTTT. This translates into CASSFPPQPQHF.

This clone came up a few times. V gene TRBV7-8 combines with J gene TRBJ2-2, with D perhaps given as TRBD1 or TRBD2 (5 bases each). CDR3 length: 15 residues. Germline assignment: CDR1 SGHVS and CDR2 FQNEAQ. V shed 2 bases and J shed 4 bases, with 11 bases lying between them. CDR3 nucleotide sequence: TGTGCCAGCAGCTTAATTTCCGGGGCCACCGGGGAGCTGTTTTTT. Its protein is CASSLISGATGELFF.